Presented here are 5 T cell receptor beta chains from one specimen sequenced in a study of glioma-infiltrating T cells after dendritic cell vaccination. Assay: immunoSEQ multiplex PCR; the TCRdb copy retains only in-frame clones and omits some. Of 100,000 or so clones listed, 90% are singletons. The sample's time point: after dendritic cell vaccination, including at tumor progression/relapse. The sequencing used blood, collected after dendritic cell vaccination. Receptors originate from a human donor with glioblastoma.

The V gene is TRBV10-3, the J gene TRBJ2-3, with TRBD2 matching over 9 bases. Germline V gene data show CDR1 as ENHRY and CDR2 as SYGVKD. V dropped 10 bases and J dropped 1; count of bases not matched to a gene: 3. The CDR3 extends over 13 amino acids. CDR3 in DNA: TGTGCCAGCCGGACTAGCGGCACAGATACGCAGTATTTT. Amino acid sequence: CASRTSGTDTQYF.

The CDR3 here is CASAVGLFNEQFF. Written as DNA, the CDR3 is TGTGCCAGCGCAGTTGGTCTTTTCAATGAGCAGTTCTTC. The V call is TRBV7-9, the J call TRBJ2-1; D is uncertain. The CDR3 sequence is 13 residues long. Trimming took 8 bases from V and 6 from J, leaving 14 bases between them. Germline V gene sequence: CDR1 SEHNR, CDR2 FQNEAQ (reference sequence).

The J gene is TRBJ2-4, the V gene TRBV5-6; the D gene is possibly TRBD2 (5 bases). Trimming cost V 1 base and J 8 bases, with 16 bases left between them. Germline CDR1 is SGHDT and CDR2 is YYEEEE. The CDR3 covers 15 residues. The chain's CDR3 is CASSLMAGPGDIQYF. The CDR3 nucleotides read TGTGCCAGCAGCTTGATGGCGGGCCCTGGGGACATTCAGTACTTC.

The rearrangement links TRBV6-5 to TRBJ1-2; no firm D call. Germline V CDR1 and CDR2: MNHEY, SVGAGI. V lost 5 bases to trimming and J lost 0 bases, with 7 bases between them. The CDR3 sequence is 13 residues long. Written as DNA, the CDR3 is TGTGCCAGCAGTCCTACAGCTAACTATGGCTACACCTTC. Protein: CASSPTANYGYTF.

The V call is TRBV7-9, the J call TRBJ2-5, with D perhaps matching TRBD2 (6 bases). Trimming shortened V by 5 bases and J by 2 bases, and 18 bases separated the two germline ends. The CDR3 has 16 amino acids. Looked up from germline, CDR1 is SEHNR and CDR2 is FQNEAQ (reference sequence). As DNA, the CDR3 is TGTGCCAGCAGCCACATCAGGAGTGGGGGGCAAGAGACCCAGTACTTC. Translation gives CASSHIRSGGQETQYF. Combining the CDR3 with reference TRBV7-9 and TRBJ2-5 gives the whole variable domain DTGVSQNPRHKITKRGQNVTFRCDPISEHNRLYWYRQTLGQGPEFLTYFQNEAQLEKSRLLSDRFSAERPKGSFSTLEIQRTEQGDSAMYLCASSHIRSGGQETQYFGPGTRLLVL.